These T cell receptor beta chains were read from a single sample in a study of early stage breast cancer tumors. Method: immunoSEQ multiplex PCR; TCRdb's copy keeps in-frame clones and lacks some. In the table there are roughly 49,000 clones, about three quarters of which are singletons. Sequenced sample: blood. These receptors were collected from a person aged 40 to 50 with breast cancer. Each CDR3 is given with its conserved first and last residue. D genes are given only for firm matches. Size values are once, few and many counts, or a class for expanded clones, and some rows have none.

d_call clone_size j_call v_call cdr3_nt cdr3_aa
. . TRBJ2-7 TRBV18 TGTGCCAGCTCTCTCAGACAGGTAACCTCCTACGAGCAGTACTTC CASSLRQVTSYEQYF
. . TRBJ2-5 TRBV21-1 TGTGCCAGCAGACGGAGGGGACCTGAGGAGACCCAGTACTTC CASRRRGPEETQYF
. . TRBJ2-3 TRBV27 TGTGCCAGCAGTCCCACTAGGTCAGATACGCAGTATTTT CASSPTRSDTQYF
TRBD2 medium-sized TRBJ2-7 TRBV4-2 TGTGCCAGCAGCCCCACTAGCGGGAGCTCCTACGAGCAGTACTTC CASSPTSGSSYEQYF
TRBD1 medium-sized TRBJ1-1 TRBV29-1 TGCAGCGTCACAGGGGTCCTAACTGAAGCTTTCTTT CSVTGVLTEAFF
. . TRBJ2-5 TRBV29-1 TGCAGCGTTGTCTTCCCGTTGGGAGAGACCCAGTACTTC CSVVFPLGETQYF
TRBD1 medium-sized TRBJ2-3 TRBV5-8 TGTGCCAGCAGCCCTACAGGGGTGAGGGAAGATACGCAGTATTTT CASSPTGVREDTQYF
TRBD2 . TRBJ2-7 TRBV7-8 TGTGCCAGCAGCTTAGCTAGCGGGAGCAACGAGCAGTACTTC CASSLASGSNEQYF
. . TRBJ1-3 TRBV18 TGTGCCAGCTCACCACAGAACTCTGGAAACACCATATATTTT CASSPQNSGNTIYF
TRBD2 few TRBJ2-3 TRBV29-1 TGCAGCGTTTTTGGGGGAGGGAGCACAGATACGCAGTATTTT CSVFGGGSTDTQYF
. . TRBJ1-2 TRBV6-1 TGTGCCAGCAGTGAAATAGTCTATGGCTACACCTTC CASSEIVYGYTF
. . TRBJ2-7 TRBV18 TGTGCCAGCTCACCACCGGACTCCTACGAGCAGTACTTC CASSPPDSYEQYF
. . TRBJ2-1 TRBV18 TGTGCCAGCTCATCTCCGGGACTCTTGTACAATGAGCAGTTCTTC CASSSPGLLYNEQFF
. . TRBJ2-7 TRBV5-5 TGTGCCAGCAGCTTGGCTTGGCGCGGTTACAGGCGGGCCTACGAGCAGTACTTC CASSLAWRGYRRAYEQYF
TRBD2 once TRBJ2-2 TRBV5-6 TGTGCCAGCAGCTTGGTCCGACTAGCCTTCACCGGGGAGCTGTTTTTT CASSLVRLAFTGELFF
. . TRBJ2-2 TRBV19 TGTGCCAGTAGTAAACGGGAGTCCGGGGAGCTGTTTTTT CASSKRESGELFF
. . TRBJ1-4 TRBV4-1 TGCGCCAGCAGCCAAGCCCGGGCAACTAATGAAAAACTGTTTTTT CASSQARATNEKLFF
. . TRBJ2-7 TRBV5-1 TGCGCCACCAGAAAGCCGAGCTCCTACGAGCAGTACTTC CATRKPSSYEQYF
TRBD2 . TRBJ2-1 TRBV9 TGTGCCAGCAGCGTAGTTAGCGGGAGCCAAAATGAGCAGTTCTTC CASSVVSGSQNEQFF
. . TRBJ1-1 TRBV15 TGTGCCACCAGCAGAGATTTCGGGGCAGCCCACACTGAAGCTTTCTTT CATSRDFGAAHTEAFF
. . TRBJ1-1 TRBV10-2 TGCGCCAGCATCGACGTGAACACTGAAGCTTTCTTT CASIDVNTEAFF
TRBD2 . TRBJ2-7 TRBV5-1 TGCGCCAGCAGCTTAAGCGGGAGTCGGGTCGACGAGCAGTACTTC CASSLSGSRVDEQYF
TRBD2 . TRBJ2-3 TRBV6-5 TGTGCCAGCAAAAGCGGGAGGGCCACAGATACGCAGTATTTT CASKSGRATDTQYF
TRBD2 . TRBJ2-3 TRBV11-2 TGTGCCAGCAGCTACCGACTAGCGGGAGCTAACACAGATACGCAGTATTTT CASSYRLAGANTDTQYF